The 32 T cell receptor beta chains listed next were all sequenced from one sample in a study of T cell repertoires in cytomegalovirus infection. For these TCRs, the target antigens are not known. TCRdb re-analysed the reads in MiXCR, keeping a single row per CDR3 protein. The table records a few hundred thousand distinct CDR3 sequences, about 39% of them present only once. The sample in question was cultured PBMCs, obtained from culture after CMV antigen stimulation. The origin of the receptors is a human donor in good health (CMV status not recorded). Some clones in this sample may be carry-over from other donors' samples.

In this sample, this clonotype turned up a few times. The chain has TRBV10-3 and TRBJ2-5; 8 bases fit TRBD1. This CDR3 spans 15 amino acids. V trimming: 3 bases; J trimming: 1 base; junction bases outside the gene matches: 4. From germline, CDR1 is ENHRY and CDR2 SYGVKD. The CDR3 DNA reads as TGTGCCATCAGTGAACGGACAGGGACCCAAGAGACCCAGTACTTC. Protein sequence: CAISERTGTQETQYF.

Only a few counts were recorded for this clonotype. The J gene is TRBJ2-7, the V gene TRBV19, with D possibly matching TRBD2 (5 bases). Germline V lookup: CDR1 LNHDA, CDR2 SQIVND (reference sequence). V was clipped by 3 bases and J by 1 base, with 13 bases between them. CDR3 length: 15 residues. CDR3 nucleotides: TGTGCCAGTAGTATTTTCGGAGGCAAGTCCTACGAGCAGTACTTC. It yields the protein CASSIFGGKSYEQYF.

The J gene is TRBJ1-1, the V gene TRBV7-9, with TRBD1 as a possible D gene (6 bases). The V end was cut by 2 bases, the J end by 3 bases, with 10 bases between. This CDR3 is 14 amino acids long. Looked up from germline, CDR1 is SEHNR and CDR2 is FQNEAQ (reference sequence). The CDR3 loop reads CASSLYRDDTEAFF. In nucleotides, the CDR3 is TGTGCCAGCAGCTTATACAGGGATGACACTGAAGCTTTCTTT.

This clonotype showed up many times. The V gene is TRBV7-2, the J gene TRBJ2-3, with D possibly matching TRBD2 (7 bases). Between the trimmed V and J ends, which lost 2 bases and 3 bases, there was a span of 15 bases. This CDR3 has 16 amino acids. Germline lookup yields CDR1 SGHTA and CDR2 FQGNSA. The CDR3 DNA is TGTGCCAGCAGCTTAATCCTAGGGGGGGGGACAGATACGCAGTATTTT. It encodes CASSLILGGGTDTQYF. Full variable domain (missing parts from reference TRBV7-2 and TRBJ2-3): GAGVSQSPSNKVTEKGKDVELRCDPISGHTALYWYRQSLGQGLEFLIYFQGNSAPDKSGLPSDRFSAERTGGSVSTLTIQRTQQEDSAVYLCASSLILGGGTDTQYFGPGTRLTVL.

This clonotype has only a few counts. The chain has TRBV28 and TRBJ1-1; TRBD1 is a possible D gene (6 bases). The CDR3 sequence is 15 residues long. Germline-derived CDR1 and CDR2 are MDHEN and SYDVKM. The germline V and J ends were trimmed by 5 bases and 3 bases, with 16 bases remaining between them. DNA of the CDR3: TGTGCCAGCAGTACCCCTAGCGGGGGCTACACTGAAGCTTTCTTT. Translating it yields CASSTPSGGYTEAFF.

This clonotype showed up just a few times. The rearrangement links TRBV12-3 or TRBV12-4 to TRBJ2-1, with 9 bases matching TRBD1. Losses at the gene ends were 3 bases for V and 1 base for J; bases not matched to a gene: 4. This CDR3 is built from 16 residues. CDR3 sequence reads: CASSFGDRVSYNEQFF. The CDR3 DNA follows: TGTGCCAGCAGTTTTGGGGACAGGGTTTCCTACAATGAGCAGTTCTTC.

This clonotype has only a few counts. The chain carries TRBV6-2 or TRBV6-3 and TRBJ2-3; TRBD2 is a possible D gene (6 bases). Germline loops: CDR1 MNHEY, CDR2 SVGEGT. The ends were cut back, 5 bases at V and 4 bases at J, with 13 bases in the middle. The CDR3 loop spans 14 amino acids. For the CDR3, the DNA is TGTGCCAGCAGTGAACTAGCTTACGCAGATACGCAGTATTTT. This encodes CASSELAYADTQYF.

V and J are TRBV7-6 and TRBJ2-1; no definite D call. V was shortened by 5 bases and J by 0 bases, with 11 bases between the two germline ends. Germline CDR1 is SGHVS and CDR2 is FNYEAQ. The CDR3 totals 15 residues. The CDR3, as DNA: TGTGCCAGCAGCGCTGACATTAGCTCCTACAATGAGCAGTTCTTC. It yields the protein CASSADISSYNEQFF.

J is TRBJ2-1 and V is TRBV9; 9 bases are shared with TRBD2. Germline V CDR1 and CDR2: SGDLS, YYNGEE. With 4 bases clipped from V and 3 bases from J, the junction kept 8 bases outside the gene matches. This CDR3 spans 16 amino acids. CDR3 sequence: CASSSRGSGSYNEQFF. DNA of the CDR3: TGTGCCAGCAGCTCCCGAGGTAGCGGGAGCTACAATGAGCAGTTCTTC.

This clonotype was observed a handful of times. The chain recombines TRBV11-2 with TRBJ2-5, with TRBD2 matching over 7 bases. V trimming: 4 bases; J trimming: 4 bases; junction bases outside the gene matches: 12. Per the germline V gene, CDR1 is SGHAT and CDR2 is FQNNGV. The CDR3 totals 16 residues. The CDR3 region is CASSSRRGRAGETQYF. The CDR3 DNA follows: TGTGCCAGCAGCTCCCGACGAGGGAGGGCCGGAGAGACCCAGTACTTC.

This clonotype has at least ten counts. The chain links TRBV6-6 to TRBJ1-1, with D unresolved. CDR1 is MNHNY and CDR2 is SVGAGI in the germline V gene (reference sequence). The V end lost 4 bases, the J end lost 1 base, and 10 bases lay between the germline ends. The CDR3 covers 14 residues. This CDR3 is CASSWLQQNTEAFF. The CDR3 DNA reads TGTGCCAGCAGTTGGCTACAGCAGAACACTGAAGCTTTCTTT.

The chain joins TRBV7-2 to TRBJ2-7, with 8 bases lining up with TRBD2. The CDR3 runs 15 residues. The V and J ends lost 2 bases and 2 bases, in that order; junction bases with no gene match: 5. The germline V gene encodes CDR1 SGHTA and CDR2 FQGNSA. CDR3 sequence: CASSLTRGAPYEQYF. The CDR3, as DNA: TGTGCCAGCAGCTTAACGCGGGGGGCCCCCTACGAGCAGTACTTC.

This clonotype showed up just a few times. This chain joins TRBV4-3 and TRBJ2-3, with D perhaps TRBD2 (6 bases). V lost 4 bases, J lost 1 base, and 9 bases lay in between. CDR1 is LGHNA, CDR2 YSLEER, per germline. The CDR3 totals 14 residues. The CDR3 protein is CASSPGERTDTQYF. The CDR3 DNA reads TGCGCCAGCAGCCCGGGAGAGCGCACAGATACGCAGTATTTT.

The CDR3: CATSRALWPNYEQYF. The CDR3 DNA reads as TGTGCCACCAGCAGGGCCTTATGGCCTAACTACGAGCAGTACTTC. This sequence joins TRBV15 and TRBJ2-7; no clear D gene. Trimming removed 3 bases at V and 3 bases at J, with 15 bases between. The germline gives CDR1 LNHNV, CDR2 YYDKDF (reference sequence). The CDR3 loop spans 15 amino acids. Combining the CDR3 with reference TRBV15 and TRBJ2-7 gives the whole variable domain DAMVIQNPRYQVTQFGKPVTLSCSQTLNHNVMYWYQQKSSQAPKLLFHYYDKDFNNEADTPDNFQSRRPNTSFCFLDIRSPGLGDTAMYLCATSRALWPNYEQYFGPGTRLTVT.

The chain carries TRBV12-3 or TRBV12-4 and TRBJ2-5; perhaps TRBD1 as D (5 bases). This CDR3 contains 13 residues. V was trimmed by 5 bases and J by 0 bases, leaving 7 bases between them. CDR3 sequence (DNA): TGTGCCAGCAGTGTAGGGGACCAAGAGACCCAGTACTTC. Amino acid sequence: CASSVGDQETQYF.

In its sample, this clonotype was seen many times. The rearrangement links TRBV7-9 to TRBJ2-1, with TRBD2 matching 10 bases. This CDR3 spans 16 amino acids. The ends lost 4 bases at V and 7 bases at J; junction bases unmatched: 10. Germline V gives CDR1 SEHNR, CDR2 FQNEAQ (reference sequence). CDR3 sequence (DNA): TGTGCCAGCAGCTCCCCAATCAGCGGGAGGGTAAATGAGCAGTTCTTC. Amino acid sequence: CASSSPISGRVNEQFF.

The J gene is TRBJ2-5, the V gene TRBV5-5; D is uncertain. V lost 4 bases and J 4 bases, leaving 17 bases between the germline ends. Germline assignment: CDR1 SGHKS and CDR2 YYEKEE (reference sequence). The CDR3 loop spans 15 amino acids. The CDR3 region is CASSPGEVLRETQYF. The CDR3 coding sequence is TGTGCCAGCAGCCCAGGAGAGGTTCTGAGAGAGACCCAGTACTTC. Looking up the rest from reference TRBV5-5 and TRBJ2-5 gives the full variable domain: DAGVTQSPTHLIKTRGQQVTLRCSPISGHKSVSWYQQVLGQGPQFIFQYYEKEERGRGNFPDRFSARQFPNYSSELNVNALLLGDSALYLCASSPGEVLRETQYFGPGTRLLVL.

The chain couples TRBV19 to TRBJ2-2; 9 nucleotides match TRBD2. Trimming at V came to 6 bases and at J to 3 bases, leaving 5 bases not matched to a gene. The CDR3 extends over 15 amino acids. Germline V gene lookup returns CDR1 LNHDA and CDR2 SQIVND (reference sequence). The CDR3 sequence is CASREGLAYTGELFF. The CDR3 DNA is TGTGCCAGTAGGGAGGGACTAGCATACACCGGGGAGCTGTTTTTT.

The chain couples TRBV7-2 to TRBJ1-6, with 10 bases lining up with TRBD1. The CDR3 extends over 15 amino acids. V shed 1 base and J 7 bases; nucleotides not matched to a gene: 1. Per the germline V gene, CDR1 is SGHTA and CDR2 is FQGNSA. Here the CDR3 reads CASSLEGQGNSPLHF. The CDR3, as DNA: TGTGCCAGCAGCTTAGAGGGACAGGGGAATTCACCCCTCCACTTT.

The table lists this clonotype with a few counts. This chain joins TRBV7-9 and TRBJ2-3; D gene ambiguous. From germline, CDR1 is SEHNR and CDR2 FQNEAQ (reference sequence). The V end was cut by 0 bases, the J end by 4 bases, with 5 bases between. CDR3 size: 13 residues. DNA for the CDR3: TGTGCCAGCAGCTTAGCTAGCTCAGATACGCAGTATTTT. Translated, it gives CASSLASSDTQYF.

This clonotype showed up just a few times. V gene TRBV7-8 combines with J gene TRBJ2-1, with D perhaps TRBD2 (6 bases). CDR3 length: 15 amino acids. From germline, CDR1 is SGHVS and CDR2 FQNEAQ. V lost 1 base and J lost 7, with 14 bases in between. CDR3 residues: CASSLVRLVGNEQFF. In DNA, the CDR3 is TGTGCCAGCAGCTTAGTTAGACTAGTTGGTAATGAGCAGTTCTTC.

This clonotype has at least ten counts. The chain combines TRBV7-2 with TRBJ2-1; no reliable D call. The V and J ends lost 5 bases and 5 bases respectively, with 10 bases between them. The CDR3 extends over 13 amino acids. Per germline, CDR1 SGHTA and CDR2 FQGNSA. The CDR3 is CASSDGSNNEQFF. The CDR3 DNA reads as TGTGCCAGCAGCGATGGATCCAACAATGAGCAGTTCTTC. The full variable domain, completed using reference TRBV7-2 and TRBJ2-1, is GAGVSQSPSNKVTEKGKDVELRCDPISGHTALYWYRQSLGQGLEFLIYFQGNSAPDKSGLPSDRFSAERTGGSVSTLTIQRTQQEDSAVYLCASSDGSNNEQFFGPGTRLTVL.

CDR3 loop: CASSRLIGRDEQYF. CDR3 coding DNA: TGTGCCAGCAGCCGATTAATCGGACGGGACGAGCAGTACTTC. The chain employs TRBV12-3 or TRBV12-4 and TRBJ2-7; the D is unclear. Trimming pared 6 bases from V and 5 bases from J, leaving 17 bases between. This CDR3 has 14 amino acids.

The chain has TRBV3-1 and TRBJ1-1, with D tentatively TRBD1 (5 bases). Trimming cost V 3 bases and J 6 bases, with 17 bases left between them. The CDR3 loop spans 15 amino acids. CDR1 LGHDT and CDR2 YNNKEL come from the germline V gene (reference sequence). CDR3 amino acids: CASSQEGGGTAEAFF. CDR3 nucleotide sequence: TGTGCCAGCAGCCAGGAAGGCGGGGGAACCGCTGAAGCTTTCTTT.

This chain joins TRBV7-9 and TRBJ2-2; D perhaps matches TRBD1 (6 bases). The CDR3 is 13 amino acids. From germline, CDR1 is SEHNR and CDR2 FQNEAQ (reference sequence). The V end lost 1 base, the J end lost 6 bases, and 6 bases lay between the germline ends. In nucleotides, the CDR3 is TGTGCCAGCAGCTTAGGGACAGCCGGGGAGCTGTTTTTT. Translated: CASSLGTAGELFF.

The chain joins TRBV20-1 to TRBJ2-4, with TRBD1 matching 12 bases. The CDR3 totals 13 residues. Trimming took 0 bases from V and 15 from J; bases not matched to a gene: 6. CDR1 and CDR2 (germline): DFQATT, SNEGSKA (reference sequence). CDR3 bases: TGCAGTGCTAGAGAGGGGACAGGGGGCCTTGGGTACTTC. Its translation: CSAREGTGGLGYF.

The V and J genes are TRBV7-2 and TRBJ1-1; no definite D call. The CDR3 is made up of 13 amino acids. Germline V gene sequence: CDR1 SGHTA, CDR2 FQGNSA. Trimming left V 5 bases short and J 3 bases short, with 10 bases between. CDR3 bases: TGTGCCAGCAGCCAACACCGGGACACTGAAGCTTTCTTT. Translating it yields CASSQHRDTEAFF.

The chain uses TRBV7-9 and TRBJ1-2, with D maybe TRBD1 (5 bases). Deletions cut 5 bases from V and 8 bases from J, with 21 bases between. The CDR3 extends over 15 amino acids. CDR1 is SEHNR, CDR2 FQNEAQ, per germline (reference sequence). CDR3 in DNA: TGTGCCAGCAGCCCCAGGACAAGAACCGAGGTCGGCTACACCTTC. Its translation is CASSPRTRTEVGYTF. The variable domain in full, completed from reference TRBV7-9 and TRBJ1-2, reads DTGVSQNPRHKITKRGQNVTFRCDPISEHNRLYWYRQTLGQGPEFLTYFQNEAQLEKSRLLSDRFSAERPKGSFSTLEIQRTEQGDSAMYLCASSPRTRTEVGYTFGSGTRLTVV.

This clonotype was seen ten or more times. This rearrangement joins TRBV7-2 to TRBJ2-3; the match to TRBD2 covers 13 bases. V lost 2 bases and J lost 4; bases outside the gene matches: 12. Germline values: CDR1 SGHTA, CDR2 FQGNSA. The CDR3 sequence is 19 residues long. The CDR3 DNA sequence: TGTGCCAGCAGCTTACGCCCCGGGACTAGCGGGATCACCGCAGATACGCAGTATTTT. Encoded protein: CASSLRPGTSGITADTQYF.

This clonotype showed up just a few times. The chain links TRBV7-2 to TRBJ2-3; D possibly corresponds to TRBD2 (5 bases). V was clipped by 0 bases and J by 1 base, with 11 bases between them. The germline CDR1 and CDR2 sequences are SGHTA and FQGNSA. This CDR3 has 16 residues. As DNA, the CDR3 is TGTGCCAGCAGCTTAGCGTTTTGGCGGGGCACAGATACGCAGTATTTT. Translating gives CASSLAFWRGTDTQYF.

J is TRBJ2-3 and V is TRBV2, with 15 positions matching TRBD2. CDR3 size: 17 residues. V gave up 6 bases and J gave up 4 bases; unmatched junction bases: 8. CDR1 and CDR2 from the germline V gene are SNHLY and FYNNEI. CDR3 bases: TGTGCCAGCAGCCTTTGGACTAGCGGGGGGGCGTCAGATACGCAGTATTTT. This sequence encodes CASSLWTSGGASDTQYF.

CDR3 DNA sequence: TGTGCCAGCAGCCACACAAGGGGTCTCTATGGCTACACCTTC. This codes for CASSHTRGLYGYTF. The V gene is TRBV28, the J gene TRBJ1-2; maybe TRBD1 (5 bases). Trimming shortened V by 6 bases and J by 4 bases, and 15 bases separated the two germline ends. The CDR3 has 14 residues. Germline V gene lookup returns CDR1 MDHEN and CDR2 SYDVKM.